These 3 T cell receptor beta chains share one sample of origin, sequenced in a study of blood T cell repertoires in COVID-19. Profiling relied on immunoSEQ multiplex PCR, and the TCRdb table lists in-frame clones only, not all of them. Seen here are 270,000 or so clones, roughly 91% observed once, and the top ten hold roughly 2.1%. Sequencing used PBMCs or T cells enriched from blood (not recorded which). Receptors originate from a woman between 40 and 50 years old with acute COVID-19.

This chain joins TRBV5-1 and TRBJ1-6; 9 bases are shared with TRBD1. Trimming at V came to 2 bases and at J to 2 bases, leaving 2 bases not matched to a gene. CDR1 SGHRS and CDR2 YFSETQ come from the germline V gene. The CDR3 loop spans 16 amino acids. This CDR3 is CASSFGTGTYNSPLHF. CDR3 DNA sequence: TGCGCCAGCAGCTTCGGGACAGGGACCTATAATTCACCCCTCCACTTT.

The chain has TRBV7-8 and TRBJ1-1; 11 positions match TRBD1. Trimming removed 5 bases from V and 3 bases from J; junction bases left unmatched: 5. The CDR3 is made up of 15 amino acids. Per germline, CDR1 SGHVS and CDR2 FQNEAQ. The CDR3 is CASSRKGQGDTEAFF. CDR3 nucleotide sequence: TGTGCCAGCAGCCGAAAGGGACAGGGGGACACTGAAGCTTTCTTT.

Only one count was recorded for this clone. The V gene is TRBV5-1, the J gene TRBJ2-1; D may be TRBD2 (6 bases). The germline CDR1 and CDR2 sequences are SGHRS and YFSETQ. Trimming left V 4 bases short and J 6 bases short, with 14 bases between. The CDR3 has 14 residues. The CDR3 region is CASSPETSRNEQFF. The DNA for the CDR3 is TGCGCCAGCAGCCCCGAGACTAGTCGCAATGAGCAGTTCTTC.